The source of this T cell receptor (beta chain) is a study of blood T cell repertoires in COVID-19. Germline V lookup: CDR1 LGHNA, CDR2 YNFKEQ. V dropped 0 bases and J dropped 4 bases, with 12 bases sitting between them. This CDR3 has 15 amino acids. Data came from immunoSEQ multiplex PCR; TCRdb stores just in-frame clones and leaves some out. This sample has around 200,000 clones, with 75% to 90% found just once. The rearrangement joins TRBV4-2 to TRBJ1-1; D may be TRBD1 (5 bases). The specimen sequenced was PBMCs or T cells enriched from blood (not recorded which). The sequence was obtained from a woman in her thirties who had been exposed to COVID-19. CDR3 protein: CASSQDPRAATEAFF. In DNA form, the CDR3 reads TGTGCCAGCAGCCAAGATCCCAGGGCGGCCACTGAAGCTTTCTTT.